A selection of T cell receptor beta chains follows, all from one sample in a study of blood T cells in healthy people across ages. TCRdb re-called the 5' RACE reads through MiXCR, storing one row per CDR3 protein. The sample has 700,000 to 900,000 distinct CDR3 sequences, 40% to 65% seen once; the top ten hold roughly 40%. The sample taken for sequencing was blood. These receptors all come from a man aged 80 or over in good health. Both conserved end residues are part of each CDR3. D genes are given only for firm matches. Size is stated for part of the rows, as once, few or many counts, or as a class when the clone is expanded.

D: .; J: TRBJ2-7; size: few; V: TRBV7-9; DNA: TGTGCCAGCAGCTTTTTGACTGGGCAGGGGGGAGGCTACGAGCAGTACTTC; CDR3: CASSFLTGQGGGYEQYF
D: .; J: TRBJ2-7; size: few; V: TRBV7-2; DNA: TGTGCCAGCAGCGTAGGGGTGCTAGGATACGAGCAGTACTTC; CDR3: CASSVGVLGYEQYF
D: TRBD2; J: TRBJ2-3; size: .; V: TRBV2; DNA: TGTGCCAGCAGTCAAGGACTAGCGCCTAGCGCAGATACGCAGTATTTT; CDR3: CASSQGLAPSADTQYF
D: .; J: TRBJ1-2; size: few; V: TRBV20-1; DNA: TGCAGTGCTAGAGCCCCGGTGGGCTATGGCTACACCTTC; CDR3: CSARAPVGYGYTF
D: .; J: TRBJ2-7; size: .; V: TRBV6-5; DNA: TGTGCCAGCAACAAACGAGGCGGCGCTGGGACCTACGAGCAGTACTTC; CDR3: CASNKRGGAGTYEQYF
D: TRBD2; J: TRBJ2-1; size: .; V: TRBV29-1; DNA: TGCAGCGCCGCGGAGGTAGCGGGGTACAATGAGCAGTTCTTC; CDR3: CSAAEVAGYNEQFF
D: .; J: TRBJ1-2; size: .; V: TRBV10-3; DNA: TGTGCCATCAGTGTACCGAACTATGGCTACACCTTC; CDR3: CAISVPNYGYTF
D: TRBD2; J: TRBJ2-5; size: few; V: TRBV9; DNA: TGTGCCAGCAGCTTGGGACTAGCGGGAGAGGAGCAGTACTTC; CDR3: CASSLGLAGEEQYF
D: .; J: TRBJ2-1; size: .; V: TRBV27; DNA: TGTGCCAGCAGTTTATATGGGGGAGTTCACAATGAGCAGTTCTTC; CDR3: CASSLYGGVHNEQFF
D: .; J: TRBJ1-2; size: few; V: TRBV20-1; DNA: TGCAGTGCTCCGGAGCTTTATGGCTACACCTTC; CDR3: CSAPELYGYTF
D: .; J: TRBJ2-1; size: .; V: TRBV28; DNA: TGTGCCAGCACGGCGGGAAGCTCCTACAATGAGCAGTTCTTC; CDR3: CASTAGSSYNEQFF
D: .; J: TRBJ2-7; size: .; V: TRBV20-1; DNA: TGCAGTGCTAGAAGAAGAGGGGGGGCCTCCGAGCAGTACTTC; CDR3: CSARRRGGASEQYF
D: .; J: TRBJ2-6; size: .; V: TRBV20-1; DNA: TGCAGTGCTAGACCAAACACAGGGGGGGCCGTCCTGACTTTC; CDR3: CSARPNTGGAVLTF
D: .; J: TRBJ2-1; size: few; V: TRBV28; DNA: TGTGCCACCTGGGGGTTACAACCCTCCTACAATGAGCAGTTCTTC; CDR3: CATWGLQPSYNEQFF
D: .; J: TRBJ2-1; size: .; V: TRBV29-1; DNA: TGCAGCGTTGGTTCCGAGGGACGACGGGATGAGCAGTTCTTC; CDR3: CSVGSEGRRDEQFF
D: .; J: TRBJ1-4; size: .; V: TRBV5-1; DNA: TGCGCCAGCAGCTTTCGGCAGAGTAATGAAAAACTGTTTTTT; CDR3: CASSFRQSNEKLFF
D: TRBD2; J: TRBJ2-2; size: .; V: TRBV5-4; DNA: TGTGCCAGCAGAATCCGGGGGGGCAACACCGGGGAGCTGTTTTTT; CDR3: CASRIRGGNTGELFF
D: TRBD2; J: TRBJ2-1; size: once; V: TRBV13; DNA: TGTGCCAGCAGCCCCCAACTAGCGACCTCCTACAATGAGCAGTTCTTC; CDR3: CASSPQLATSYNEQFF
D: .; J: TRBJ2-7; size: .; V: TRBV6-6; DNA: TGTGCCAGCAGTTACTCGTCAGTGCGGGGCGATGAGCAGTACTTC; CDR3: CASSYSSVRGDEQYF
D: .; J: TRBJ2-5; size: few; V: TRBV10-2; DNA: TGCGCCAGCAGTGAGTCCGGGATCCCCCAAGAGACCCAGTACTTC; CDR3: CASSESGIPQETQYF
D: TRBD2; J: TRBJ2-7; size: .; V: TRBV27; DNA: TGTGCCAGCAGTCCTGCTAGCGGGGCAACCTACGAGCAGTACTTC; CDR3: CASSPASGATYEQYF
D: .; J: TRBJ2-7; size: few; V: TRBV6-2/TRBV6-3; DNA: TGTGCCAGCAGTGACGGGGGCTCCTACGAGCAGTACTTC; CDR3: CASSDGGSYEQYF
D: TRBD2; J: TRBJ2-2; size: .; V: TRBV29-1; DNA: TGCAGTGTGGAGACTAGCGGGCGGACCGGGGAGCTGTTTTTT; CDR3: CSVETSGRTGELFF
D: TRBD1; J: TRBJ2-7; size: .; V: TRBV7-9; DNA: TGTGCCAGCAGCTTACATGACAGGGTGTACGAGCAGTACTTC; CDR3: CASSLHDRVYEQYF
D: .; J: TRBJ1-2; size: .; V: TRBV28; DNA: TGTGCCAGCAGTGGTGGGAACGGGGTGTCCGGCTACACCTTC; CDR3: CASSGGNGVSGYTF
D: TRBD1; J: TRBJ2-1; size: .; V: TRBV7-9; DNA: TGTGCCAGCAGCTCCCTAGGGGACAGGGCCAACAATGAGCAGTTCTTC; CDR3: CASSSLGDRANNEQFF
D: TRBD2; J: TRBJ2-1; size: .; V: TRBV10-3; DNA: TGTGCCATTGGGACTAGCGGGTCCTACAATGAGCAGTTCTTC; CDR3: CAIGTSGSYNEQFF
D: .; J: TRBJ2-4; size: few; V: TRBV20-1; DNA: TGCAGTGCTAAGGGGGTCAAAAACATTCAGTACTTC; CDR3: CSAKGVKNIQYF